This T cell receptor (beta chain) was identified in a study of T cell responses to AZD1222 COVID-19 vaccine. General observations from the study: Possibly, clonal diversity was underestimated; donors were largely white British and included more females. CD4 TCRs associated with vaccination spanned spike, dominating at 160-218 and 743-854.

Second-dose groups at about 4 or about 12 weeks were pooled. Regarding this clone: Its antigen is currently unknown.

Data came from immunoSEQ multiplex PCR; TCRdb stores just in-frame clones and leaves some out. The repertoire holds around 170,000 clones, with about 93% as singletons. Germline-derived CDR1 and CDR2 are MNHEY and SMNVEV (reference sequence). Deletions cut 11 bases from V and 7 bases from J, with 23 bases between. The CDR3 extends over 14 amino acids. This specimen was peripheral blood, taken 28 days after the second AZD1222 dose. The clonotype originates from an adult who received the AZD1222 COVID-19 vaccine. V gene TRBV27 combines with J gene TRBJ1-2; D is uncertain. The CDR3 nucleotides are TGTGCCTCCCGTACCACGGGGAGACAAATTGGCTACACCTTC. Encoded protein: CASRTTGRQIGYTF.